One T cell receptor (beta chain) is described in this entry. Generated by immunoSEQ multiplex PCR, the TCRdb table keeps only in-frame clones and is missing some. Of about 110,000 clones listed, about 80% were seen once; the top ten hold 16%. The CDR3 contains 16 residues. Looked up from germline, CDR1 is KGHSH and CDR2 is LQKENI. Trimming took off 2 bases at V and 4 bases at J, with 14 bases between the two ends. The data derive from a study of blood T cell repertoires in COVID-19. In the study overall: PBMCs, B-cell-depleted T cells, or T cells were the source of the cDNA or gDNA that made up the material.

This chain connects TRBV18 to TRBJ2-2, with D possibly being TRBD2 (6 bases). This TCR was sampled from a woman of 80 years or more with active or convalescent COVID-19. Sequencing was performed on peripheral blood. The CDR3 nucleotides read TGTGCCAGCTCACCAATCCGCCGGGGGAGCACCGGGGAGCTGTTTTTT. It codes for CASSPIRRGSTGELFF.